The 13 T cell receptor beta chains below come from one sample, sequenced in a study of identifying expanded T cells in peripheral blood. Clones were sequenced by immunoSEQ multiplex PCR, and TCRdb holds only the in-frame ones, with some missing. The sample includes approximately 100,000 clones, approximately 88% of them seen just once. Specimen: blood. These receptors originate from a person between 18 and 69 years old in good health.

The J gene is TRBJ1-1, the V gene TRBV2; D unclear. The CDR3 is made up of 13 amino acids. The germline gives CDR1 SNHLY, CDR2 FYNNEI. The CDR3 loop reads CANIGRRNTEAFF. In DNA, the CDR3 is TGTGCGAATATTGGACGGAGGAACACTGAAGCTTTCTTT.

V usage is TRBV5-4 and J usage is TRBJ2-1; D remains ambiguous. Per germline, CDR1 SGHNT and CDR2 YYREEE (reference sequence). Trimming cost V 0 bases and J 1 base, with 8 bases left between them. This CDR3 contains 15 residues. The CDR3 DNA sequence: TGTGCCAGCAGCTTGGCCGGGTTATCCTACAATGAGCAGTTCTTC. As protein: CASSLAGLSYNEQFF.

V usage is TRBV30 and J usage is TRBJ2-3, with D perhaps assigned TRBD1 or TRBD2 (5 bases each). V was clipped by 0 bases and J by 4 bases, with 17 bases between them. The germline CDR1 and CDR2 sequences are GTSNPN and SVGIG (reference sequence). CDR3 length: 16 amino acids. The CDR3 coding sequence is TGTGCCTGGAGTGTAGGACCCCAGGGACGGGCAGATACGCAGTATTTT. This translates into CAWSVGPQGRADTQYF.

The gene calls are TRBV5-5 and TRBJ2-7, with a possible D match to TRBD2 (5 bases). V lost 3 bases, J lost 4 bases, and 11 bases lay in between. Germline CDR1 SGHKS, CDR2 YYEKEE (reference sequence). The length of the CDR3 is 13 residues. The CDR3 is CASSSQAAYEQYF. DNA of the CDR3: TGTGCCAGCAGCTCCCAAGCGGCGTACGAGCAGTACTTC.

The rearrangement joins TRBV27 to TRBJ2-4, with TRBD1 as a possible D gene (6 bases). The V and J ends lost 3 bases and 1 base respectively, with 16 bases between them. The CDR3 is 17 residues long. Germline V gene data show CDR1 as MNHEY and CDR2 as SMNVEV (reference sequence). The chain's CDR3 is CASSFDQGFAAKNIQYF. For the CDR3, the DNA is TGTGCCAGCAGTTTCGACCAGGGGTTCGCGGCCAAAAACATTCAGTACTTC.

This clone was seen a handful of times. The CDR3 DNA follows: TGCGCCAGCAGCTTGCCTAGCGGGGGGTTAGAAGAGACCCAGTACTTC. Protein sequence: CASSLPSGGLEETQYF. The chain carries TRBV5-1 and TRBJ2-5, with 11 bases fitting TRBD2. The CDR3 spans 16 residues. Germline V gene data show CDR1 as SGHRS and CDR2 as YFSETQ. The junction had 5 bases not matched to a gene; V was cut back by 1 base and J by 3 bases.

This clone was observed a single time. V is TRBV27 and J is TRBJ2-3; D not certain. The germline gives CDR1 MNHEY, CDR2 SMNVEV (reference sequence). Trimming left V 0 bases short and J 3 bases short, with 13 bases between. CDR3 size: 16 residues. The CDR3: CASSLSRSLPTDTQYF. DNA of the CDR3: TGTGCCAGCAGTTTATCAAGGTCCCTACCGACAGATACGCAGTATTTT.

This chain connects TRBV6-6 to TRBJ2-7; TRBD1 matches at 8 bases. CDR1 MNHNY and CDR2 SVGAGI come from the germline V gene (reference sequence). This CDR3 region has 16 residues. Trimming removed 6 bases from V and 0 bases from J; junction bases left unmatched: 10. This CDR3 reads CASRGTGQAVSYEQYF. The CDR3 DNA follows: TGTGCCAGCAGAGGTACGGGACAGGCCGTCTCCTACGAGCAGTACTTC.

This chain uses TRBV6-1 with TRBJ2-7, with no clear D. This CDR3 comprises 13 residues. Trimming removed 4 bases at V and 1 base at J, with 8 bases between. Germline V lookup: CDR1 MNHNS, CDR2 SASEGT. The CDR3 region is CASSAAPSYEQYF. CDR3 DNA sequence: TGTGCCAGCAGTGCGGCCCCTTCCTACGAGCAGTACTTC.

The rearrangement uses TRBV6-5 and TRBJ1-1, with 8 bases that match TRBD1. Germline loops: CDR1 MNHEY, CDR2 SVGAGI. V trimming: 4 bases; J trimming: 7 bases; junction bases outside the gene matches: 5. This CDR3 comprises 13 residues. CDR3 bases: TGTGCCAGCAGTTCAGGGGGCCGATTTGAAGCTTTCTTT. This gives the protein CASSSGGRFEAFF.

DNA for the CDR3: TGCAGCGTTGACGGAGGGGGGAGGCTTGGCTACACCTTC. Its protein is CSVDGGGRLGYTF. V usage is TRBV29-1 and J usage is TRBJ1-2, with D possibly matching TRBD1 (6 bases). The CDR3 runs to 13 residues. The germline V gene has CDR1 SQVTM and CDR2 ANQGSEA. Trimming removed 3 bases at V and 7 bases at J, with 15 bases between. The whole variable domain, filled in from reference TRBV29-1 and TRBJ1-2, reads SAVISQKPSRDICQRGTSLTIQCQVDSQVTMMFWYRQQPGQSLTLIATANQGSEATYESGFVIDKFPISRPNLTFSTLTVSNMSPEDSSIYLCSVDGGGRLGYTFGSGTRLTVV.

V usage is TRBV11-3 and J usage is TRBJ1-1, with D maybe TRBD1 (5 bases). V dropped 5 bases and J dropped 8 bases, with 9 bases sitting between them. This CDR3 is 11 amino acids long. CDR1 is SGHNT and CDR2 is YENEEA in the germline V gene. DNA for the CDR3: TGTGCCAGCAGCAAGGGACGGGAAGCTTTCTTT. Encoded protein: CASSKGREAFF.

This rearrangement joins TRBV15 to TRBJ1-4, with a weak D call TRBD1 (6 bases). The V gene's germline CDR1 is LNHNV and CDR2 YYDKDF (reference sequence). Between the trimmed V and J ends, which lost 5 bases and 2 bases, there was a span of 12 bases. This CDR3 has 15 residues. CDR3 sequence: CATSGKGQTNEKLFF. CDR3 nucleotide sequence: TGTGCCACCAGCGGGAAAGGACAGACTAATGAAAAACTGTTTTTT.